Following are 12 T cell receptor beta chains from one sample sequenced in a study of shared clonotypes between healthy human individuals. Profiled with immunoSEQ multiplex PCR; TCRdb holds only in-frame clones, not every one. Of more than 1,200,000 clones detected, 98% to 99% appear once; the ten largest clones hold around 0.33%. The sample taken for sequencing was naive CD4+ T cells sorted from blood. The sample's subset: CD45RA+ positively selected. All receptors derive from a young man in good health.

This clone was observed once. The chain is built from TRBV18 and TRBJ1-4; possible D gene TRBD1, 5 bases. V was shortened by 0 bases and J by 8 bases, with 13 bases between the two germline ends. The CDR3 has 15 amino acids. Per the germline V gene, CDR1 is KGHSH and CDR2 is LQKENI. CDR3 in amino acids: CASSPPSRDREKLFF. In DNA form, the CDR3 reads TGTGCCAGCTCACCACCCTCCAGGGACCGAGAAAAACTGTTTTTT.

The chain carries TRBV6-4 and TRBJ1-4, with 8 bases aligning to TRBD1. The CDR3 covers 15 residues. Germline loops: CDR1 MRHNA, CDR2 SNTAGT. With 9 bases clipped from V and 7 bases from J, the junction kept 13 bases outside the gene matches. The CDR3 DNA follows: TGTGCCAGGAACGGGACAGGACGGACTCCTGAAAAACTGTTTTTT. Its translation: CARNGTGRTPEKLFF.

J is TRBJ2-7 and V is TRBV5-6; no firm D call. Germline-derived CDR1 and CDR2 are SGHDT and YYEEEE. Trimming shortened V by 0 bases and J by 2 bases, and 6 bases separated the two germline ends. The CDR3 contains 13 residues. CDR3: CASSLDGPYEQYF. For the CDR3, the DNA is TGTGCCAGCAGCTTGGACGGTCCCTACGAGCAGTACTTC. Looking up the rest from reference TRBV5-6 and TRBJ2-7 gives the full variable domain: DAGVTQSPTHLIKTRGQQVTLRCSPKSGHDTVSWYQQALGQGPQFIFQYYEEEERQRGNFPDRFSGHQFPNYSSELNVNALLLGDSALYLCASSLDGPYEQYFGPGTRLTVT.

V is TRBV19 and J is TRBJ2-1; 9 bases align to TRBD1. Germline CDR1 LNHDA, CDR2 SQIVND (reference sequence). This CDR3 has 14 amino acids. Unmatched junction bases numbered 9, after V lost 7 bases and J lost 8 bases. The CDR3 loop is CASTIRDRVHEQFF. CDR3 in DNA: TGTGCCAGTACCATCCGGGACAGGGTCCATGAGCAGTTCTTC.

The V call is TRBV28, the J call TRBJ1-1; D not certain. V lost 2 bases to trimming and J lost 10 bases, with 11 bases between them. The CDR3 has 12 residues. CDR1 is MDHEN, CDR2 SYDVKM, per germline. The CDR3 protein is CASSLVLSAAFF. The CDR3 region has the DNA TGTGCCAGCAGTTTAGTTCTTAGTGCAGCTTTCTTT.

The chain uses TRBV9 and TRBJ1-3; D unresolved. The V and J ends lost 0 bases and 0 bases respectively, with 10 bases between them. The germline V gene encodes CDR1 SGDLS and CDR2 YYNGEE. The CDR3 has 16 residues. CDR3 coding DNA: TGTGCCAGCAGCGTAGAAACGGGGAGCTCTGGAAACACCATATATTTT. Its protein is CASSVETGSSGNTIYF.

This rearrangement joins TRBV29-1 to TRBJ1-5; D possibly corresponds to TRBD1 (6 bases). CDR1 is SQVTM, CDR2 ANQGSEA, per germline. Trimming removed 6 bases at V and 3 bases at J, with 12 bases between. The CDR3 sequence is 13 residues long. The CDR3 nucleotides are TGCAGCGTGGCGACAGGAGACAATCAGCCCCAGCATTTT. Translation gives CSVATGDNQPQHF.

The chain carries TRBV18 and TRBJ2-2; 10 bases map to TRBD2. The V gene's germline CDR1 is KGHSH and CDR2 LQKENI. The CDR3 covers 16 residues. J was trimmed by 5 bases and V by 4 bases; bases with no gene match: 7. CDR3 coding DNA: TGTGCCAGCTCACGTAGGACTAGCGGAACAACCGGGGAGCTGTTTTTT. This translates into CASSRRTSGTTGELFF.

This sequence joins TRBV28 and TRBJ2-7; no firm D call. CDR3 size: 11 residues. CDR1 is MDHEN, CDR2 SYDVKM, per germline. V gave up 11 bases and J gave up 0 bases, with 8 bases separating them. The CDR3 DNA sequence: TGTGCCTCCCAGAGCTCCTACGAGCAGTACTTC. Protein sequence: CASQSSYEQYF. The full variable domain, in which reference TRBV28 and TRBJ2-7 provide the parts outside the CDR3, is DVKVTQSSRYLVKRTGEKVFLECVQDMDHENMFWYRQDPGLGLRLIYFSYDVKMKEKGDIPEGYSVSREKKERFSLILESASTNQTSMYLCASQSSYEQYFGPGTRLTVT.

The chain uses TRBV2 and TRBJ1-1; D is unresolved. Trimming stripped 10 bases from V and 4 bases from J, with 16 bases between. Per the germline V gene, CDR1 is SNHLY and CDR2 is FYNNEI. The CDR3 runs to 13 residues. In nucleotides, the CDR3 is TGTGCCACCGGCGGCCGAGAGGGCACTGAAGCTTTCTTT. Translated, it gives CATGGREGTEAFF.

This CDR3 is CASSLFSGARTITGELFF. CDR3 DNA: TGTGCCAGCAGCTTGTTCTCAGGGGCCCGAACAATCACCGGGGAGCTGTTTTTT. The rearrangement links TRBV5-6 to TRBJ2-2; perhaps TRBD1 as D (6 bases). Germline V gene lookup returns CDR1 SGHDT and CDR2 YYEEEE. The germline V and J ends were trimmed by 1 base and 4 bases, with 20 bases remaining between them. This CDR3 is 18 amino acids long.

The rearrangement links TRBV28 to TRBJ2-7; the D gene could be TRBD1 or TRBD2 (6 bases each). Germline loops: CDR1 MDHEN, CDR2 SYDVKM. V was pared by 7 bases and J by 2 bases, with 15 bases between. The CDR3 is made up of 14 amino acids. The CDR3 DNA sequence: TGTGCCAGCACTTGGGGGGCCCCTCCCTACGAGCAGTACTTC. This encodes CASTWGAPPYEQYF.